The subject of this entry is one T cell receptor beta chain. The antigen is not known. The time point was: week 23, last vaccination. Each dose delivered 300 ug of mutant IDH1 20-mer peptide subcutaneously with imiquimod. The method was immunoSEQ multiplex PCR; TCRdb's version includes in-frame clones alone and lacks a portion of them. The repertoire consists of roughly 19,000 clones, with roughly four fifths occurring once and the leading ten covering 13%. The CDR3 is made up of 14 amino acids. Between the trimmed V and J ends, which lost 2 bases and 0 bases, there was a span of 10 bases. Germline V lookup: CDR1 SQVTM, CDR2 ANQGSEA. These data are taken from a study of a mutant IDH1 vaccine in newly diagnosed glioma. Study details: Patients had eight vaccinations, in weeks 1, 3, 5, 7, 11, 15, 19 and 23. Patients received vaccination from 4-6 weeks after radiotherapy alone, or with temozolomide cycles. Before enrollment, patients got radiotherapy alone, temozolomide alone, or mostly the combination.

The receptor was derived from a man aged 30-40 years with glioma. This chain connects TRBV29-1 to TRBJ2-5, with TRBD1 as a possible D gene (6 bases). Sample: PBMCs, taken from a glioma patient whose treatment included an IDH1 peptide vaccine. CDR3 DNA sequence: TGCAGCGTTGAACTACAGGGCAACCAAGAGACCCAGTACTTC. Residues: CSVELQGNQETQYF.